These T cell receptor beta chains were read from a single sample in a study of Graves' ophthalmopathy and Graves' hyperthyroidism. A single record per CDR3 protein comes from TCRdb applying MiXCR to the multiplex PCR reads. The sample lists 400,000 to 500,000 distinct CDR3 sequences; around a fifth were seen once. The sample taken for sequencing was peripheral blood. All receptors derive from a woman younger than 35 with stable Graves' hyperthyroidism. Both conserved end residues are part of each CDR3. The D gene is left open where the match is weak. Rows may omit the clone size; those that give it use once, few, many or a size class.

size	D	V	J	DNA	CDR3
.	.	TRBV6-5	TRBJ1-2	TGTGCCAGCAGTTACGGGGCAGGGGACTATGGCTACACCTTC	CASSYGAGDYGYTF
many	.	TRBV6-2/TRBV6-3	TRBJ2-7	TGTGCCAGCAGTTCGAGAGATCAAGGCGAGCAGTACTTC	CASSSRDQGEQYF
many	TRBD1	TRBV6-5	TRBJ2-7	TGTGCCAGCGGACGGGACAGTCCCTACGAGCAGTACTTC	CASGRDSPYEQYF
many	.	TRBV6-1	TRBJ2-7	TGTGCCAGCATGGACCTCGGCTACGAGCAGTACTTC	CASMDLGYEQYF
many	TRBD1	TRBV28	TRBJ1-5	TGTGCCAGCAGTCACCGACAGGGGGGTATGGCTCAGCCCCAGCATTTT	CASSHRQGGMAQPQHF
few	TRBD2	TRBV11-1	TRBJ2-2	TGTGCCAGCAGCCTGCTAGCGGGAGGGCCTCCCGGGGAGCTGTTTTTT	CASSLLAGGPPGELFF
once	.	TRBV30	TRBJ1-1	TGTGCCTGGAGTAGAACCACTGAAGCTTTCTTT	CAWSRTTEAFF
few	TRBD1	TRBV11-2	TRBJ2-5	TGTGCCAGCAGCTATGCGACAGGGGTAGAGACCAAGTACTTC	CASSYATGVETKYF
few	TRBD2	TRBV18	TRBJ2-7	TGTGCCAGCTCACCCTTAAGCGGGAGGTTCAACGAGCAGTACTTC	CASSPLSGRFNEQYF
.	.	TRBV20-1	TRBJ1-2	TGCAGTGCTAGGGCAGGAGGAGATCACGGCTACACCTTC	CSARAGGDHGYTF
many	.	TRBV20-1	TRBJ1-1	TGCAGTGCAAATACAGGGACTGAAGCTTTCTTT	CSANTGTEAFF
many	.	TRBV7-8	TRBJ1-5	TGTGCCAGCAGCCCAATCTGGGTATTGAGCAATCAGCCCCAGCATTTT	CASSPIWVLSNQPQHF
few	.	TRBV5-1	TRBJ2-5	TGCGCCAGCAGCATGGGACGGGGAGAGACCCAGTACTTC	CASSMGRGETQYF
many	TRBD2	TRBV2	TRBJ2-5	TGTGCCAGCAGTGAAGCGCGTCGAGCGGGAGGGACCCAGTACTTC	CASSEARRAGGTQYF
many	.	TRBV11-3	TRBJ2-2	TGTGCCAGCAGCTTAGATACAGGACCGAACACCGGGGAGCTGTTTTTT	CASSLDTGPNTGELFF
few	.	TRBV6-5	TRBJ1-1	TGTGCCAGCAATTTCCATGTTGACACTGAAGCTTTCTTT	CASNFHVDTEAFF
few	.	TRBV4-1	TRBJ2-7	TGCGCCAGCAGCCAAGTGGGGCAGGCGGGAAGTGGACTCCCCTCGAGTAAATACTTC	CASSQVGQAGSGLPSSKYF
.	.	TRBV29-1	TRBJ2-7	TGCAGCGTGAAAGGGGACACCTTTTCCTACGAGCAGCACTTC	CSVKGDTFSYEQHF
many	TRBD1	TRBV7-6	TRBJ1-6	TGTGCCAGCAGCTTAGATCAGGGGGCCGGATCACCCCTCCACTTT	CASSLDQGAGSPLHF
many	TRBD1	TRBV2	TRBJ2-2	TGTGCCAGCAACCCCTCGACAGACGACAGGGTGTCAGCCGGGGAGCTGTTTTTT	CASNPSTDDRVSAGELFF
many	.	TRBV19	TRBJ2-2	TGTGCCAGTAGTTCCATATCTGCAGAGGGGGACGGGGAGCTGTTTTTT	CASSSISAEGDGELFF
.	.	TRBV14	TRBJ1-2	TGTGCCAGCAGCCAACACCGGACAGCCTATGGCTACACCTTC	CASSQHRTAYGYTF
many	TRBD1	TRBV7-2	TRBJ1-5	TGTGCCAGCAGCTCGGACAGGGCTCAGCCCCAGCATTTT	CASSSDRAQPQHF
.	TRBD1	TRBV6-5	TRBJ2-5	TGTGCCAGCAGTTACCTGACAGGGGTGGGGGAGACCCAGTACTTC	CASSYLTGVGETQYF
many	TRBD1	TRBV5-6	TRBJ2-7	TGTGCCAGCAGGGGGACAGGGGCTCTGAGCTCCTACGAGCAGTACTTC	CASRGTGALSSYEQYF
.	TRBD1	TRBV6-1	TRBJ2-5	TGTGCCAGCAGAGACCTCGGGACAGGACAAGAGACCCAGTACTTC	CASRDLGTGQETQYF
.	TRBD1	TRBV6-2/TRBV6-3	TRBJ1-2	TGTGCCAGCCGATGGACAGGGGGCGCGAAGGGCTACACCTTC	CASRWTGGAKGYTF
.	.	TRBV30	TRBJ1-1	TGTGCCTGGAGTTGGGGTTATGAAGCTTTCTTT	CAWSWGYEAFF
many	TRBD1	TRBV28	TRBJ1-2	TGTGCCAGCAGAAAGGCCAGGGGGCCTTTTTATGGCTACACCTTC	CASRKARGPFYGYTF
many	.	TRBV10-3	TRBJ1-2	TGTGCCATCACCCCGGGGGGGACCGGCTACACCTTC	CAITPGGTGYTF
many	TRBD2	TRBV19	TRBJ2-6	TGTGCCAGTAGTATAGGGCTAGCGGGAGCCCTCTCTGGGGCCAACGTCCTGACTTTC	CASSIGLAGALSGANVLTF
.	TRBD1	TRBV15	TRBJ1-6	TGTGCCACCAGCAGAGGACAGGGGAATTCACCCCTCCACTTT	CATSRGQGNSPLHF
.	TRBD2	TRBV20-1	TRBJ2-2	TGCAGTGCTAGAGTACGGACTAGCGGGAACACCGGGGAGCTGTTTTTT	CSARVRTSGNTGELFF
few	.	TRBV20-1	TRBJ2-1	TGCAGTGCTTCCCTACTAGGACCTAATGAGCAGTTCTTC	CSASLLGPNEQFF
.	.	TRBV30	TRBJ2-5	TGTGCCTGGAGCGCGAGGGAGTGGGAGACCCAGTACTTC	CAWSAREWETQYF
few	TRBD2	TRBV5-1	TRBJ2-7	TGCGCCAGCAGCCCTCTAGCGGGAGTGCGAGAGCAGTACTTC	CASSPLAGVREQYF
many	.	TRBV6-4	TRBJ2-2	TGTGCCAGCAGTGTATTTGCGGGGAACGGGGAGCTGTTTTTT	CASSVFAGNGELFF
many	.	TRBV6-1	TRBJ2-7	TGTGCCAGCAGTGACCTCCTGGGTTCCTACGAGCAGTACTTC	CASSDLLGSYEQYF
many	.	TRBV28	TRBJ2-4	TGTGCCAGCAGTTTTGGCACAGGGATCAACATTCAGTACTTC	CASSFGTGINIQYF
many	.	TRBV20-1	TRBJ2-7	TGCAGTGCTTGGGTAAGGGCAAACTACGAGCAGTACTTC	CSAWVRANYEQYF